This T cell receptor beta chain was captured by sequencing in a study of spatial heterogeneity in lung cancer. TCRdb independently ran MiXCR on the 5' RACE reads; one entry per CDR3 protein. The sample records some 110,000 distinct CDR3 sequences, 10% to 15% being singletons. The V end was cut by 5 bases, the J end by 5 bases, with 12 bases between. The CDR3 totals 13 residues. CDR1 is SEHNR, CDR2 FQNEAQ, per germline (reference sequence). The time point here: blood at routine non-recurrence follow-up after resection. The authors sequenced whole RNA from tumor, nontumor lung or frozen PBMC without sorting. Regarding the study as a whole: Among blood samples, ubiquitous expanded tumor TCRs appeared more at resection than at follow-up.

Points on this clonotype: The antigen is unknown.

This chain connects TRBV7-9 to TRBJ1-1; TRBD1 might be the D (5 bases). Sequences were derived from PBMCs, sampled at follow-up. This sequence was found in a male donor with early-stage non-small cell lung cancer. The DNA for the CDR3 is TGTGCCAGCAGCGGGATTGGGGGAACTGAAGCTTTCTTT. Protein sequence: CASSGIGGTEAFF.